The 13 T cell receptor beta chains below all came from one sample that was sequenced in a study of blood T cells in healthy people across ages. Through a sample-barcoded 5' primer and a J-beta primer mix, a second PCR was run for roughly 6 to 11 cycles. One entry per CDR3 protein, called by TCRdb with MiXCR from the 5' RACE reads. The sample lists some 560,000 distinct CDR3 sequences; 25% to 35% were seen once. A further study also used this sample, focusing on T cells of mothers and their children.

Sample: blood. The receptors come from a boy younger than 10 in good health.

In this sample, this clonotype turned up a few times. The gene calls are TRBV19 and TRBJ1-5; 7 bases are shared with TRBD1. Trimming took 11 bases from V and 7 from J; bases not matched to a gene: 8. CDR3 length: 12 residues. The germline CDR1 and CDR2 sequences are LNHDA and SQIVND (reference sequence). The CDR3 DNA is TGTGCCGCCCGGACAGGAGAGCAGCCCCAGCATTTT. This encodes CAARTGEQPQHF.

The chain uses TRBV5-1 and TRBJ2-3; D is unresolved. The CDR3 has 16 residues. The germline V gene encodes CDR1 SGHRS and CDR2 YFSETQ. V shed 5 bases and J shed 2 bases, with 18 bases lying between them. The CDR3 sequence: CASRHPESRFTDTQYF. The CDR3, as DNA: TGCGCCAGCAGACATCCCGAGAGTCGGTTCACAGATACGCAGTATTTT.

This clonotype has just a few counts. The chain carries TRBV20-1 and TRBJ2-7; perhaps TRBD2 as D (6 bases). The CDR3 covers 14 residues. Per germline, CDR1 DFQATT and CDR2 SNEGSKA (reference sequence). The ends were cut back, 3 bases at V and 2 bases at J, with 14 bases in the middle. CDR3 loop: CSASNAGYAYEQYF. CDR3 DNA: TGCAGTGCTAGTAATGCGGGATATGCCTACGAGCAGTACTTC.

The table lists this clonotype with a few counts. This CDR3 reads CASSQSGSPEQYF. The DNA for the CDR3 is TGTGCCAGCAGCCAATCCGGGAGCCCCGAGCAGTACTTC. The rearrangement joins TRBV16 to TRBJ2-7, with a weak D call TRBD2 (6 bases). CDR1 is KGHSY, CDR2 FQNENV, per germline. The ends were cut back, 0 bases at V and 6 bases at J, with 9 bases in the middle. The CDR3 contains 13 residues.

This clonotype was observed a handful of times. V is TRBV19 and J is TRBJ2-1; the match to TRBD1 covers 8 bases. Germline V lookup: CDR1 LNHDA, CDR2 SQIVND (reference sequence). The ends lost 3 bases at V and 6 bases at J; junction bases unmatched: 7. The CDR3 is made up of 15 amino acids. The CDR3 reads CASSIGQGAGNEQFF. CDR3 DNA: TGTGCCAGTAGTATTGGGCAGGGGGCCGGCAATGAGCAGTTCTTC.

The chain employs TRBV25-1 and TRBJ2-1; 7 nucleotides agree with TRBD2. V trimming: 2 bases; J trimming: 0 bases; junction bases outside the gene matches: 7. CDR3 size: 17 residues. CDR1 is MGHDK, CDR2 SYGVNS, per germline. The CDR3 is CASSEIGPSGSYNEQFF. CDR3 in DNA: TGTGCCAGCAGTGAAATAGGTCCTAGCGGCTCCTACAATGAGCAGTTCTTC.

The chain combines TRBV4-2 with TRBJ2-5; weak D call: TRBD1 (5 bases). Trimming cost V 1 base and J 5 bases, with 11 bases left between them. Per germline, CDR1 LGHNA and CDR2 YNFKEQ. This CDR3 has 14 amino acids. CDR3 bases: TGTGCCAGCAGCCAAGTTGGCAGGGCGGAGACCCAGTACTTC. Translating gives CASSQVGRAETQYF.

In its sample, this clonotype was seen a few times. This chain links TRBV2 with TRBJ2-7; the D is unclear. This CDR3 has 16 amino acids. Germline V gene data show CDR1 as SNHLY and CDR2 as FYNNEI. V was trimmed by 1 base and J by 4 bases, leaving 17 bases between them. The CDR3 region has the DNA TGTGCCAGCAGTGAAGGGGATCCGGGCTTGCGATACGAGCAGTACTTC. Protein sequence: CASSEGDPGLRYEQYF. Drawing the rest from reference TRBV2 and TRBJ2-7, the complete variable domain is EPEVTQTPSHQVTQMGQEVILRCVPISNHLYFYWYRQILGQKVEFLVSFYNNEISEKSEIFDDQFSVERPDGSNFTLKIRSTKLEDSAMYFCASSEGDPGLRYEQYFGPGTRLTVT.

This clonotype was detected only a few times. This chain links TRBV15 with TRBJ2-2; the match to TRBD1 covers 8 bases. V was clipped by 6 bases and J by 2 bases; unmatched bases: 5. CDR1 LNHNV and CDR2 YYDKDF come from the germline V gene (reference sequence). This CDR3 has 15 residues. This chain's CDR3 is CATSPDRGNTGELFF. The CDR3 DNA sequence: TGTGCCACCAGTCCAGACAGGGGTAACACCGGGGAGCTGTTTTTT.

This clonotype was detected a few times. This chain connects TRBV12-3 or TRBV12-4 to TRBJ1-2; no clear D. V lost 6 bases, J lost 2 bases, and 13 bases lay in between. This CDR3 comprises 14 residues. CDR3 residues: CASSPLGQNYGYTF. As DNA, the CDR3 is TGTGCCAGCAGCCCCCTCGGCCAAAACTATGGCTACACCTTC.

This clonotype was detected only a few times. This chain links TRBV19 with TRBJ2-4, with 9 positions matching TRBD1. Trimming at V came to 7 bases and at J to 1 base, leaving 5 bases not matched to a gene. Per the germline V gene, CDR1 is LNHDA and CDR2 is SQIVND (reference sequence). This CDR3 comprises 15 residues. The CDR3 sequence: CASTLGQGAKNIQYF. The CDR3, as DNA: TGTGCCAGTACCCTGGGACAGGGCGCCAAAAACATTCAGTACTTC.

This clonotype has more than one count but fewer than ten. The genes are TRBV6-6 and TRBJ2-1; TRBD2 matches at 11 bases. The end of the DNA is better explained by TRBJ2-7, so the J call may be wrong. This CDR3 has 15 residues. The germline gives CDR1 MNHNY, CDR2 SVGAGI (reference sequence). This CDR3 is CASSLSTSGKYEQYF. The CDR3 nucleotides read TGTGCCAGCAGTTTGTCGACTAGCGGGAAGTACGAGCAGTACTTC.

The genes are TRBV20-1 and TRBJ1-1; 9 nucleotides agree with TRBD1. This CDR3 contains 15 residues. The J segment lost 11 bases and the V segment lost 3 bases, leaving 16 bases of the junction unmatched. From germline, CDR1 is DFQATT and CDR2 SNEGSKA (reference sequence). CDR3 in amino acids: CSARLKGQGGGWAFF. The DNA for the CDR3 is TGCAGTGCTAGGCTAAAGGGACAGGGCGGCGGCTGGGCTTTCTTT.